Following are 9 T cell receptor beta chains from one sample sequenced in a study of blood T cell repertoires in COVID-19. Clones were read by immunoSEQ multiplex PCR, and TCRdb kept only the in-frame ones, dropping some. The sample includes just over 70,000 clones, over 65% of them seen just once. Material: peripheral blood. The receptors come from a woman in her 70s with acute or convalescent COVID-19.

This clone was found a few times. The CDR3 reads CASSRQGLGNQPQHF. In nucleotides, the CDR3 is TGTGCCAGCAGCCGACAGGGTTTAGGCAATCAGCCCCAGCATTTT. The V gene is TRBV27, the J gene TRBJ1-5, with 7 bases identical to TRBD1. Germline V gives CDR1 MNHEY, CDR2 SMNVEV (reference sequence). The CDR3 spans 15 residues. After removal of 6 bases from V and 2 bases from J, the junction contained 7 bases not matched to a gene.

This clone has just a few counts. The chain uses TRBV13 and TRBJ1-1; 8 bases match TRBD1. The CDR3 has 15 amino acids. V shed 4 bases and J 4 bases; nucleotides not matched to a gene: 8. In germline, CDR1 is PRHDT, CDR2 FYEKMQ (reference sequence). CDR3 nucleotides: TGTGCCAGCAGCTATCGGACAGGGAGCACCACTGAAGCTTTCTTT. This translates into CASSYRTGSTTEAFF.

V gene TRBV2 combines with J gene TRBJ2-3; D might be TRBD2 (6 bases). V shed 6 bases and J shed 2 bases, with 12 bases lying between them. CDR3 length equals 14 residues. Germline lookup yields CDR1 SNHLY and CDR2 FYNNEI. The CDR3 DNA sequence: TGTGCCAGCAGGGGCGGGGCTGCCACAGATACGCAGTATTTT. This translates into CASRGGAATDTQYF.

This clone was recorded only once. CDR3 nucleotide sequence: TGTGCCAGCAGGGGAATGACTAGCGGCTCATACGAGCAGTACTTC. Translating it yields CASRGMTSGSYEQYF. The rearrangement uses TRBV5-6 and TRBJ2-7; TRBD2 matches at 9 bases. J gave up 4 bases and V 5 bases, and 10 bases lay outside the gene matches. The CDR3 is made up of 15 amino acids. Germline loops: CDR1 SGHDT, CDR2 YYEEEE.

The CDR3, as DNA: TGTGCCAGCAAGGCGACAGGTCCCCTCACCTTC. Amino acids: CASKATGPLTF. The V and J genes are TRBV6-5 and TRBJ1-2; D might be TRBD1 (6 bases). Trimming removed 7 bases from V and 13 bases from J, with 16 bases in between. The CDR3 contains 11 residues. Germline V CDR1 and CDR2: MNHEY, SVGAGI.

CDR3 nucleotides: TGTGCCTGGAGGGACAGGGTAGGTAAGCAGTACTTC. Amino acid sequence: CAWRDRVGKQYF. The rearrangement joins TRBV30 to TRBJ2-7; 8 bases align to TRBD1. Germline loops: CDR1 GTSNPN, CDR2 SVGIG (reference sequence). This CDR3 is built from 12 residues. V lost 3 bases and J lost 8; bases outside the gene matches: 6. The complete variable domain, with remaining parts taken from reference TRBV30 and TRBJ2-7, reads SQTIHQWPATLVQPVGSPLSLECTVEGTSNPNLYWYRQAAGRGLQLLFYSVGIGQISSEVPQNLSASRPQDRQFILSSKKLLLSDSGFYLCAWRDRVGKQYFGPGTRLTVT.

This clone was recorded once. V is TRBV4-1 and J is TRBJ2-7, with TRBD1 matching 8 bases. This CDR3 is 15 amino acids long. Losses at the gene ends were 1 base for V and 3 bases for J; bases not matched to a gene: 5. The V gene's germline CDR1 is MGHRA and CDR2 YSYEKL. CDR3 in amino acids: CASSQGQGSYYEQYF. The CDR3, as DNA: TGCGCCAGCAGCCAAGGACAGGGGAGTTACTACGAGCAGTACTTC.

The genes are TRBV28 and TRBJ1-1; D gene uncertain. Germline V lookup: CDR1 MDHEN, CDR2 SYDVKM. The ends were cut back, 8 bases at V and 3 bases at J, with 13 bases in the middle. This CDR3 is 13 amino acids long. The CDR3: CASYPNGDTEAFF. In DNA, the CDR3 is TGTGCCAGCTACCCCAATGGAGACACTGAAGCTTTCTTT.

This clone has just one count. The same CDR3 is also encoded by other DNA sequences in this sample. The chain couples TRBV2 to TRBJ1-1; D is possibly TRBD1 (6 bases). The CDR3 covers 13 residues. Germline assignment: CDR1 SNHLY and CDR2 FYNNEI. V lost 9 bases, J lost 4 bases, and 15 bases lay in between. The CDR3 nucleotides are TGTGCCAGTCGGAACAGGGTGTTCACTGAAGCTTTCTTT. It is translated as CASRNRVFTEAFF.